This is a list of T cell receptor beta chains from one sample in a study of cytomegalovirus exposure and HLA in healthy donors. The method was immunoSEQ multiplex PCR; TCRdb's version includes in-frame clones alone and lacks a portion of them. The sample spans around 140,000 clones; the ten largest clones claim 1.5% to 2%. Input material: PBMCs. The receptor source for this set is a woman aged 40 to 50 in good health and CMV-seropositive. The CDR3 runs from the conserved cysteine through the conserved F or W. The D gene is left open where the match is weak. Clone size is stated in some rows and not others, as once, few, many or a class when expanded.

v_gene,d_gene,abundance,j_gene,CDR3aa,CDR3nt
TRBV28,TRBD1,.,TRBJ1-2,CASSLPTGGFGYTF,TGTGCCAGCAGTTTACCAACAGGGGGCTTTGGCTACACCTTC
TRBV4-2,TRBD2,.,TRBJ2-1,CASSPRDSGRARFF,TGTGCCAGCAGCCCGAGGGATAGCGGGAGGGCGAGGTTCTTC
TRBV7-9,.,.,TRBJ2-2,CASSLFPRDTGELFF,TGTGCCAGCAGCTTATTCCCCCGGGACACCGGGGAGCTGTTTTTT
TRBV27,TRBD1,.,TRBJ2-2,CASSLAGTGSLTGELFF,TGTGCCAGCAGTTTAGCCGGGACAGGGTCCTTGACCGGGGAGCTGTTTTTT
TRBV6-5,.,.,TRBJ2-1,CASSFQGGNEQFF,TGTGCCAGCAGTTTCCAGGGAGGCAATGAGCAGTTCTTC
TRBV6-5,TRBD1,.,TRBJ2-1,CASRAGTGYYNEQFF,TGTGCCAGCAGGGCCGGGACAGGGTACTACAATGAGCAGTTCTTC
TRBV6-1,.,.,TRBJ2-5,CASSRLLAETQYF,TGTGCCAGCAGCAGACTCCTGGCAGAGACCCAGTACTTC
TRBV6-5,.,.,TRBJ1-1,CASSYKGFRGEAFF,TGTGCCAGCAGTTACAAAGGTTTCCGGGGTGAAGCTTTCTTT
TRBV14,.,.,TRBJ2-7,CASSSYEAIYEQYF,TGTGCCAGCAGCTCTTACGAGGCTATCTACGAGCAGTACTTC
TRBV6-5,TRBD2,.,TRBJ2-7,CASTRSGRGAYEQYF,TGTGCCAGCACCCGTAGCGGGAGGGGGGCCTACGAGCAGTACTTC
TRBV7-9,.,.,TRBJ2-2,CASSSRQTGELFF,TGTGCCAGCAGCTCCCGACAGACCGGGGAGCTGTTTTTT
TRBV5-1,.,.,TRBJ2-5,CASSEWGLVKQEQETQYF,TGCGCCAGCAGTGAATGGGGGCTTGTCAAACAGGAGCAAGAGACCCAGTACTTC
TRBV7-8,TRBD1,.,TRBJ1-1,CASTDAGTVNTEAFF,TGTGCCAGCACCGACGCTGGGACAGTGAACACTGAAGCTTTCTTT
TRBV29-1,.,.,TRBJ2-1,CSSRTNYNEQFF,TGCAGCTCTCGGACTAACTACAATGAGCAGTTCTTC
TRBV21-1,.,.,TRBJ2-7,CASSGDTYPPTYEQYF,TGTGCCAGCAGCGGGGACACCTACCCCCCCACCTACGAGCAGTACTTC
TRBV6-5,.,.,TRBJ2-7,CASSYSGGIPPYEQYF,TGTGCCAGCAGTTACTCCGGCGGGATTCCCCCCTACGAGCAGTACTTC
TRBV25-1,.,.,TRBJ1-1,CASSQGPPTTEAFF,TGTGCCAGCAGCCAGGGGCCCCCTACGACTGAAGCTTTCTTT
TRBV4-1,.,.,TRBJ1-1,CASSQARVDTEAFF,TGCGCCAGCAGCCAAGCCAGGGTGGACACTGAAGCTTTCTTT
TRBV4-1,.,.,TRBJ1-1,CASSQGSREYRAFF,TGCGCCAGCAGCCAAGGAAGCAGGGAATACCGCGCTTTCTTT
TRBV9,TRBD2,.,TRBJ2-1,CASSLLAGPSYNEQFF,TGTGCCAGCAGCCTACTAGCGGGACCATCCTACAATGAGCAGTTCTTC
TRBV19,TRBD1,.,TRBJ1-1,CASSITGEDTEAFF,TGTGCCAGTAGCATCACAGGGGAGGACACTGAAGCTTTCTTT
TRBV19,.,.,TRBJ2-2,CASTPGGELFF,TGTGCCAGCACCCCGGGGGGGGAGCTGTTTTTT
TRBV7-3,TRBD1,.,TRBJ2-7,CASSSQGQSLNEQYF,TGTGCCAGCAGCTCTCAGGGACAGTCCCTTAACGAGCAGTACTTC
TRBV7-2,.,.,TRBJ2-2,CAAGATGELFF,TGTGCCGCGGGGGCCACCGGGGAGCTGTTTTTT
TRBV30,TRBD1,.,TRBJ1-5,CAWSSGQGVGNQPQHF,TGTGCCTGGAGTTCGGGACAGGGGGTGGGCAATCAGCCCCAGCATTTT
TRBV6-5,TRBD1,.,TRBJ1-2,CASSQTGIDYGYTF,TGTGCCAGCAGTCAGACAGGGATCGACTATGGCTACACCTTC
TRBV2,.,.,TRBJ1-3,CASTNSGNTIYF,TGTGCCAGCACTAATTCTGGAAACACCATATATTTT
TRBV27,TRBD1,medium-sized,TRBJ1-3,CASGPPWDREFTPSGNTIYF,TGTGCCAGCGGCCCGCCGTGGGACAGGGAATTCACCCCCTCTGGAAACACCATATATTTT
TRBV6-5,TRBD1,.,TRBJ2-5,CASSPTGVQETQYF,TGTGCCAGCAGCCCTACAGGGGTCCAAGAGACCCAGTACTTC
TRBV6-1,TRBD1,.,TRBJ2-2,CASRRDSFTGELFF,TGTGCCAGCAGACGGGACAGTTTCACCGGGGAGCTGTTTTTT
TRBV30,.,.,TRBJ2-7,CALSPAETYEQYF,TGTGCCCTATCGCCAGCGGAGACCTACGAGCAGTACTTC
TRBV19,.,.,TRBJ2-3,CASRGDFATDTQYF,TGTGCCAGTAGGGGGGACTTCGCAACAGATACGCAGTATTTT
TRBV13,.,.,TRBJ2-2,CASSSPTTERTGELFF,TGTGCCAGCAGCTCTCCTACCACGGAGCGTACCGGGGAGCTGTTTTTT
TRBV21-1,.,.,TRBJ2-3,CASSNSLVGQTPTDTQYF,TGTGCCAGCAGCAACTCCCTGGTTGGACAGACCCCAACAGATACGCAGTATTTT
TRBV13,TRBD1,.,TRBJ2-3,CASSLGPETGRVDTQYF,TGTGCCAGCAGCTTAGGGCCCGAGACAGGGCGGGTAGATACGCAGTATTTT
TRBV20-1,.,.,TRBJ2-7,CSGTDSYEQYF,TGCAGTGGGACAGATTCCTACGAGCAGTACTTC
TRBV7-2,.,.,TRBJ1-2,CASSWAGVANYGYTF,TGTGCCAGCAGCTGGGCGGGAGTAGCTAACTATGGCTACACCTTC